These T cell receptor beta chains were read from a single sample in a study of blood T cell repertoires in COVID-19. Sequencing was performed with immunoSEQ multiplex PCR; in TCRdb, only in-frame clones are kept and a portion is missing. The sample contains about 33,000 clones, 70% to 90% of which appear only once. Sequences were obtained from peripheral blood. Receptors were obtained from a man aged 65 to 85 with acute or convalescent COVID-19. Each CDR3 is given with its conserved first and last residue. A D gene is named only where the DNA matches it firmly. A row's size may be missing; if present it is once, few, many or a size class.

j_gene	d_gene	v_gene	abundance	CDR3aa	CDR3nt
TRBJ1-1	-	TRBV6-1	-	CASSDRRAVEGEAFF	TGTGCCAGCAGTGATAGGAGGGCCGTGGAGGGTGAAGCTTTCTTT
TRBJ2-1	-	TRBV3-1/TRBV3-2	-	CARVPPVASSYNEQFF	TGTGCCAGAGTCCCCCCCGTAGCCTCCTCCTACAATGAGCAGTTCTTC
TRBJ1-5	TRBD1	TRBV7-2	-	CASSLRGTGGFQPQHF	TGTGCCAGCAGCTTACGAGGGACAGGGGGCTTTCAGCCCCAGCATTTT
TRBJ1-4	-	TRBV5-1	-	CASSLGRDTNEKLFF	TGCGCCAGCAGCTTGGGCAGGGACACAAATGAAAAACTGTTTTTT
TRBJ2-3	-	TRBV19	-	CASSMEEITDTQYF	TGTGCCAGTAGTATGGAGGAGATTACAGATACGCAGTATTTT
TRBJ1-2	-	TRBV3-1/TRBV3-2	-	CASSSQGDYGYTF	TGTGCCAGCAGCTCTCAAGGGGACTATGGCTACACCTTC
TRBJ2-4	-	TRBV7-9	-	CASSSVPYIQYF	TGTGCCAGCAGCTCCGTTCCTTACATTCAGTACTTC
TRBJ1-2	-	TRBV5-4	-	CASSFPGSNYGYTF	TGTGCCAGCAGCTTCCCCGGTTCTAACTATGGCTACACCTTC
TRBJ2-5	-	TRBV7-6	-	CASSSREDNWGETQYF	TGTGCCAGCAGCTCCCGCGAGGACAACTGGGGCGAGACCCAGTACTTC
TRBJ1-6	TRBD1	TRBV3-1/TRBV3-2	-	CASSHGTGSSYNSPLHF	TGTGCCAGCAGCCACGGGACAGGGAGCTCCTATAATTCACCCCTCCACTTT
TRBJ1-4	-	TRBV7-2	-	CASSLAHRVANEKLFF	TGTGCCAGCAGCTTAGCTCACAGGGTCGCTAATGAAAAACTGTTTTTT
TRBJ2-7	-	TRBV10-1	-	CASSPGIYPYEQYF	TGCGCCAGCAGTCCCGGGATTTACCCCTACGAGCAGTACTTC
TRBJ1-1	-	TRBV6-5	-	CASSYRVNTEAFF	TGTGCCAGCAGTTACAGAGTGAACACTGAAGCTTTCTTT
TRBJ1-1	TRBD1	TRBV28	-	CASSRQGKDTEAFF	TGTGCCAGCAGTAGACAGGGGAAGGACACTGAAGCTTTCTTT
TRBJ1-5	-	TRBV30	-	CAWSPQGPGQPQHF	TGTGCCTGGAGTCCACAGGGACCAGGACAGCCCCAGCATTTT
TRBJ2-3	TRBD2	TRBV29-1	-	CSVRPAGGRTDTQYF	TGCAGCGTCAGACCGGCGGGAGGGCGCACAGATACGCAGTATTTT
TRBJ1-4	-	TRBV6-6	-	CASSLGLKLFF	TGTGCCAGCAGTTTGGGGCTCAAACTGTTTTTT
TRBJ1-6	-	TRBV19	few	CASSIGGGSASPLHF	TGTGCCAGTAGTATCGGGGGGGGATCTGCCTCACCCCTCCACTTT
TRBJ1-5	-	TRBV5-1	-	CASSLRGYSNQPQHF	TGCGCCAGCAGCTTGAGAGGGTATAGCAATCAGCCCCAGCATTTT
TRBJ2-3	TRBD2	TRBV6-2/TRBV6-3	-	CASSHGGYGTDTQYF	TGTGCCAGCAGTCACGGGGGGTACGGGACAGATACGCAGTATTTT
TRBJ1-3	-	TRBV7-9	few	CASTVVGAGNTIYF	TGTGCCAGCACAGTTGTAGGGGCCGGAAACACCATATATTTT
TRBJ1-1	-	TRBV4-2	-	CASSQVSAEAVNTEAFF	TGTGCCAGCAGCCAAGTAAGTGCGGAGGCGGTGAACACTGAAGCTTTCTTT
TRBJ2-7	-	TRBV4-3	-	CASSQVQSYGYEQYF	TGCGCCAGCAGCCAAGTTCAGTCTTATGGCTACGAGCAGTACTTC
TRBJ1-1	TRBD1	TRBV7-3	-	CASSLGDSAAFF	TGTGCCAGCAGCTTAGGGGACAGTGCGGCTTTCTTT
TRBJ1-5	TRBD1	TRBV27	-	CASSLSTGGNQPQHF	TGTGCCAGCAGTTTATCGACAGGGGGCAATCAGCCCCAGCATTTT
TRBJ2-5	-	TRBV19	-	CASSMEAGEETQYF	TGTGCCAGTAGTATGGAGGCAGGGGAAGAGACCCAGTACTTC
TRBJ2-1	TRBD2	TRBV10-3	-	CAISDLERAGGPTEQFF	TGTGCCATCAGTGACCTGGAAAGGGCGGGAGGGCCGACTGAGCAGTTCTTC
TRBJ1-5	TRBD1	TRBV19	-	CASSSTGGSQPQHF	TGTGCCAGTAGTTCTACAGGGGGCTCTCAGCCCCAGCATTTT
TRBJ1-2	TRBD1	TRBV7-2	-	CASSYTGTGLVGYTF	TGTGCCAGCAGCTATACCGGGACAGGGCTTGTTGGCTACACCTTC
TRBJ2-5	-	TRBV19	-	CASSGPGSGETQYF	TGTGCCAGTAGCGGTCCGGGTTCGGGAGAGACCCAGTACTTC
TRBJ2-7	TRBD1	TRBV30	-	CAWATGAGQYF	TGTGCCTGGGCTACAGGGGCGGGGCAGTACTTC
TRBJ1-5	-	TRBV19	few	CASRRREVQPQHF	TGTGCCAGTAGGAGGAGGGAGGTTCAGCCCCAGCATTTT
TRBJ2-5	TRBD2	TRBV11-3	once	CASSFTSGVQETQYF	TGTGCCAGCAGCTTTACGAGCGGGGTCCAAGAGACCCAGTACTTC
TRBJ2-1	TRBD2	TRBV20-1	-	CSASTSGGTIKDEQFF	TGCAGTGCTAGTACTAGCGGGGGGACAATAAAGGATGAGCAGTTCTTC
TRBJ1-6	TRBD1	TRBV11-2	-	CASSQGQGYSPLHF	TGTGCCAGCAGCCAAGGACAGGGTTATTCACCCCTCCACTTT
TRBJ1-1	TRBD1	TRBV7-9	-	CASSRDREVAFF	TGTGCCAGCAGCAGAGACAGGGAGGTAGCTTTCTTT
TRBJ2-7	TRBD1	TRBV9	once	CASSINRGWYEQYF	TGTGCCAGCAGCATAAACAGGGGTTGGTACGAGCAGTACTTC
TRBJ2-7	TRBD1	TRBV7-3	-	CASSADRFSYEQYF	TGTGCCAGCAGCGCGGACAGGTTCTCCTACGAGCAGTACTTC
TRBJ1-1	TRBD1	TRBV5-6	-	CASGTGNTEAFF	TGTGCCAGCGGGACAGGCAACACTGAAGCTTTCTTT
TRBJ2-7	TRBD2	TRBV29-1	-	CSVAPPGGPSEQYF	TGCAGCGTTGCCCCACCGGGGGGGCCGAGCGAGCAGTACTTC
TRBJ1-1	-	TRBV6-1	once	CASSEQGLDTEAFF	TGTGCCAGCAGTGAGCAGGGGTTAGACACTGAAGCTTTCTTT
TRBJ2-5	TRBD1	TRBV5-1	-	CASSGDSRRETQYF	TGCGCCAGCAGCGGGGACAGCCGACGGGAGACCCAGTACTTC
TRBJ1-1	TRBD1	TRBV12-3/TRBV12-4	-	CASSWTGGTEAFF	TGTGCCAGCAGTTGGACAGGGGGCACTGAAGCTTTCTTT
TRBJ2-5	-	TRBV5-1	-	CASSVAGTEGETQYF	TGCGCCAGCAGCGTGGCCGGGACGGAGGGAGAGACCCAGTACTTC
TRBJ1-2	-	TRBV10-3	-	CAIREQAANYGYTF	TGTGCCATCCGGGAGCAGGCGGCTAACTATGGCTACACCTTC
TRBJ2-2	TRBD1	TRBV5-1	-	CASSTTGTTNTGELFF	TGCGCCAGCAGCACGACAGGGACCACGAACACCGGGGAGCTGTTTTTT
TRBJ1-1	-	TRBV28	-	CASSSPRDGDTEAFF	TGTGCCAGCAGCTCCCCCAGGGATGGAGACACTGAAGCTTTCTTT
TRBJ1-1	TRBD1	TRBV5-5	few	CASSLRTGFEAFF	TGTGCCAGCAGCTTGAGGACAGGCTTTGAAGCTTTCTTT
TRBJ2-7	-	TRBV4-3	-	CASSQYREFNEQYF	TGCGCCAGCAGCCAATACAGGGAATTCAACGAGCAGTACTTC
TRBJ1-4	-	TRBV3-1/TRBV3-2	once	CASSQGLVEKLFF	TGTGCCAGCAGCCAAGGTTTAGTCGAAAAACTGTTTTTT
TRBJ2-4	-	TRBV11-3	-	CASSRGGPQYF	TGTGCCAGCAGCAGGGGGGGGCCCCAGTACTTC
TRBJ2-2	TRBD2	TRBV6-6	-	CASSTSGGNTGELFF	TGTGCCAGCTCCACAAGCGGGGGGAACACCGGGGAGCTGTTTTTT
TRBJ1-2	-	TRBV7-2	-	CASSFPGYGYTF	TGTGCCAGCAGCTTCCCAGGGTATGGCTACACCTTC
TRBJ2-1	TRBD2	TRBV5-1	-	CASSFSTGTAGGSEQFF	TGCGCCAGCAGCTTCTCAACCGGGACCGCCGGGGGGTCTGAGCAGTTCTTC
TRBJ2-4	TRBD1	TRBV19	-	CASSIDPRQGHPAKNIQYF	TGTGCCAGTAGTATAGACCCGCGACAGGGGCACCCAGCCAAAAACATTCAGTACTTC